This TCR beta chain emerged from a study of cytomegalovirus exposure and HLA in healthy donors. Broader study findings: There were 160 or so TCR beta chains listed as cytomegalovirus-associated. High specificity and sensitivity for cytomegalovirus status were reported for the classifier. In a later analysis, TCR beta V- and J-gene trimming was associated with a missense DCLRE1C variant.

With respect to this clone: Antigen unknown.

13 Jbeta primers and 60 Vbeta primers were used for the PCR. The method was immunoSEQ multiplex PCR; TCRdb's version includes in-frame clones alone and lacks a portion of them. The data contain about 160,000 clones, approximately 80% of them seen just once; the ten biggest clones take up under 6%. The origin of this receptor is a man younger than 40 in good health and CMV-seronegative. Sequencing used PBMCs.

The CDR3 is CAWSARTDLLQETQYF. CDR3 coding DNA: TGTGCCTGGAGTGCCCGGACAGACCTATTACAAGAGACCCAGTACTTC. The chain is built from TRBV30 and TRBJ2-5; TRBD1 might be the D (6 bases). Trimming removed 1 base from V and 2 bases from J, with 17 bases in between. Germline lookup yields CDR1 GTSNPN and CDR2 SVGIG (reference sequence). This CDR3 has 16 residues.